This entry features one T cell receptor beta chain sequence. This record belongs to a study of blood T cell repertoires in COVID-19. At the level of the study: Donors in the United States, Italy and Spain gave samples during acute or convalescent COVID-19.

Assay used: immunoSEQ multiplex PCR; TCRdb lists only in-frame clones, some missing. The sample holds a few hundred thousand clones, more than 70% seen once. Material: peripheral blood. The receptor was derived from a woman in her forties or fifties with acute or convalescent COVID-19.

CDR3 sequence: CARTGGPGTEAFF. In DNA, the CDR3 is TGTGCCAGAACAGGGGGCCCTGGAACTGAAGCTTTCTTT. The chain carries TRBV9 and TRBJ1-1; 9 bases map to TRBD1. Trimming at V came to 8 bases and at J to 5 bases, leaving 7 bases not matched to a gene. The CDR3 totals 13 residues. Looked up from germline, CDR1 is SGDLS and CDR2 is YYNGEE. Looking up the rest from reference TRBV9 and TRBJ1-1 gives the full variable domain: DSGVTQTPKHLITATGQRVTLRCSPRSGDLSVYWYQQSLDQGLQFLIQYYNGEERAKGNILERFSAQQFPDLHSELNLSSLELGDSALYFCARTGGPGTEAFFGQGTRLTVV.